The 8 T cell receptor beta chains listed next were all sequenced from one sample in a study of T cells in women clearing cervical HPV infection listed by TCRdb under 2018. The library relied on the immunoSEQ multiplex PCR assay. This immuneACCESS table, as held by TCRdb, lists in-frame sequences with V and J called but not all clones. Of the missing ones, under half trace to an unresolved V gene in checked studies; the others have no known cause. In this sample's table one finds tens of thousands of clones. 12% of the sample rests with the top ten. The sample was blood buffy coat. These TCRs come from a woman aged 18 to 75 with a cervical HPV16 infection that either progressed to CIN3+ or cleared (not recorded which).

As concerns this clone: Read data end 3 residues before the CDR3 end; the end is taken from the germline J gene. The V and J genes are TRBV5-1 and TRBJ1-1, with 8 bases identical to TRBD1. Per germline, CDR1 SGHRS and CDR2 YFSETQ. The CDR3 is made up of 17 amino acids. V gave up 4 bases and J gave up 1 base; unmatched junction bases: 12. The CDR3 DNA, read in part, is TGCGCCAGCAGCCGTGGGGGGGGACAGGCCGGGAACACTGAA. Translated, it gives CASSRGGGQAGNTE. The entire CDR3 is CASSRGGGQAGNTEAFF.

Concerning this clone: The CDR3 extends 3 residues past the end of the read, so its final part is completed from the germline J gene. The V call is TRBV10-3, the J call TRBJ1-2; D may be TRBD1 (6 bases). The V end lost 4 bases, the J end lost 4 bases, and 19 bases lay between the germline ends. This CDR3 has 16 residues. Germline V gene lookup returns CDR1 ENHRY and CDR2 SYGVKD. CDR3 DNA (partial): TGTGCCATCAGTGGCCCAGAGGCAGGGGATGCCTATGGC. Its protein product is CAISGPEAGDAYG. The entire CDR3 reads CAISGPEAGDAYGYTF.

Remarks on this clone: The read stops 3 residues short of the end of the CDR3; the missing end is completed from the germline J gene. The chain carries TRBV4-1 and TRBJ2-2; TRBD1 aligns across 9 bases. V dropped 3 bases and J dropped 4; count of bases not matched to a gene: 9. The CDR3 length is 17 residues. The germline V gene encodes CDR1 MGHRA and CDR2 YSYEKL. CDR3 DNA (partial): TGCGCCAGCAGCCACCCAACAGGGGGCGTAGGCACCGGGGAG. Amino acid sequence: CASSHPTGGVGTGE. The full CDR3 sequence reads CASSHPTGGVGTGELFF.

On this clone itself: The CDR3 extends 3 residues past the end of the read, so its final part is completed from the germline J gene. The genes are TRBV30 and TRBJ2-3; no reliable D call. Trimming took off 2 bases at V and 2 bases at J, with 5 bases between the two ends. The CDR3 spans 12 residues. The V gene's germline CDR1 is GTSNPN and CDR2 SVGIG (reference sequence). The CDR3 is CAWSRDTDTQYF. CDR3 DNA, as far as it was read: TGTGCCTGGAGTCGCGACACAGATACG. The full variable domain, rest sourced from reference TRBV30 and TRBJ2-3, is SQTIHQWPATLVQPVGSPLSLECTVEGTSNPNLYWYRQAAGRGLQLLFYSVGIGQISSEVPQNLSASRPQDRQFILSSKKLLLSDSGFYLCAWSRDTDTQYFGPGTRLTVL.

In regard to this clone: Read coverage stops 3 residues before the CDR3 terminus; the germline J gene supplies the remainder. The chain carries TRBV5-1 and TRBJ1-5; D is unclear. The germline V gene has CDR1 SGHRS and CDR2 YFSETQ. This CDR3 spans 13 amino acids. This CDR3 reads CASSLESTDPQHF. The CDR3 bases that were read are TGCGCCAGCAGCTTAGAGAGCACAGATCCC.

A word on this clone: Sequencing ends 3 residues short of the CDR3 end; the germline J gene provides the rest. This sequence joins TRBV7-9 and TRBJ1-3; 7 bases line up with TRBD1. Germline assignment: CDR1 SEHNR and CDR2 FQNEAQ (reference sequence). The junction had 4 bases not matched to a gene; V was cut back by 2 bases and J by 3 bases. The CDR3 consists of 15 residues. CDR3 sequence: CASSLHRGGGNTIYF. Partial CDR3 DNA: TGTGCCAGCAGCTTACACAGGGGCGGTGGAAACACC.

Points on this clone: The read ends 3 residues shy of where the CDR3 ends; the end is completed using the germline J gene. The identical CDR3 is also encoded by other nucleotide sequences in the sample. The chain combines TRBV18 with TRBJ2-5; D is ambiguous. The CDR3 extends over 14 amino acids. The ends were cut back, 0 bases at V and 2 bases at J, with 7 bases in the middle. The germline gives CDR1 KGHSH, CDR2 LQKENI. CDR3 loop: CASSPPSLQETQYF. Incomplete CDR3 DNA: TGTGCCAGCTCACCACCGTCCCTACAAGAGACC. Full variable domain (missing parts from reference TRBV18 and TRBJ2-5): NAGVMQNPRHLVRRRGQEARLRCSPMKGHSHVYWYRQLPEEGLKFMVYLQKENIIDESGMPKERFSAEFPKEGPSILRIQQVVRGDSAAYFCASSPPSLQETQYFGPGTRLLVL.

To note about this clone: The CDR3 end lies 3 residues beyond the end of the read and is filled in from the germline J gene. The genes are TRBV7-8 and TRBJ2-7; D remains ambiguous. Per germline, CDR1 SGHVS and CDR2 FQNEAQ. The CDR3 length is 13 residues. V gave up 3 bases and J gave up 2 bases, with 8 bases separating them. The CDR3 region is CASSFPSAYEQYF. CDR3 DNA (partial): TGTGCCAGCAGCTTTCCGTCAGCCTACGAG.